Reported below is one TCR beta chain. This receptor's antigen is unknown. Within one base of it there is no much larger clone, and no base qualities were kept. This specimen comes from a study of cytomegalovirus exposure and HLA in healthy donors (dated by TCRdb to the late 2010s). The study in broad terms: An earlier analysis of several hundred of the donors reported 276 Gb of sequence data and some 120 million unique TCR beta sequences from roughly 180 million T cells. An early release that covered some 630 HLA-typed donors contained 300 to 350 gigabases of sequencing data and approximately 85 million unique TCR sequences. Among the 398 genotyped donors, approximately 81% belonged to the genetic ancestry cluster associated with self-reported Caucasian donors. The study aimed to test whether signatures of past pathogen exposure could be identified by cataloging public T cell receptors. The T cell repertoires of under 700 subjects were profiled by immunosequencing and related to cytomegalovirus serostatus. A separate validation cohort of 100 to 150 different subjects was used in addition to the 666-subject first cohort. To predict cytomegalovirus infection status, the study combined high-throughput TCR immunosequencing, statistical association of individual TCRs with disease status, and machine learning. A later analysis re-examined previously published TCR beta repertoires from around 670 donors and added high-resolution HLA genotyping to investigate patterns of TCR occurrence. Rather than drawing on any new phenotypic data, the later analysis identified candidate immune exposures from TCR beta sequences and the way those sequences occurred across donors. To decide whether each TCR beta V gene segment behaved as functional or pseudogenic, an earlier analysis of fewer than 750 of the donors relied on high-throughput TCR beta sequencing. Alongside the repertoire data, information on donor age, sex, ethnicity and CMV serostatus was compiled. A later genetic analysis used genome-wide SNP genotypes for about 60% of the roughly 700 donors, treating that subset as a discovery cohort. All discovery cohort repertoires had been generated on a single sequencing platform. Class I and class II HLA loci were covered by the typing at four-digit resolution. The number of typed donors differed by locus: 629-630 for A, B, C, DRB1 and DQB1; 500 to 550 for DQA1; approximately 600 for DPA1; and roughly 450 for DPB1. Because of strong linkage in the cohort, five DR-DQ haplotypes were treated as single units for association and clustering. Among some 410 genotyped donors of the cohort, an average of approximately 240,000 unique TCR beta nucleotide sequences were sequenced per donor, 15% to 20% of them non-productive.

The CDR3 holds 12 amino acids from the cysteine to the phenylalanine. Here the CDR3 DNA is all that survives: 36 bases in frame from base 1. Trimming takes 4 bases from V and 8 bases from J, and the germline ends sit 11 bases apart. Based on the germline V gene, the CDR1 and CDR2 sequences are ENHRY and SYGVKD. Study-wide findings and limitations: Specific HLA alleles were associated with around 18,000 TCR beta sequences at a false discovery rate of 0.05 in a later analysis. Because counts were too low, seventeen rarely observed V segments, including chromosome 9 orphons, were left out of the earlier analysis of 587 of the donors. In a later genetic analysis, a missense DCLRE1C variant was associated with V-gene and J-gene trimming of TCR beta chains, and the association was replicated in an independent cohort. The only immune exposure information available for the cohort was CMV serostatus. The sequencing pipeline was judged likely to have produced a cluster of highly shared sequence variants as a technical artifact. In a later analysis, the rate of TCR association differed among HLA loci, with DRB1 alleles having the most associated TCRs and HLA-C alleles having the fewest. Some IMGT-functional V segments, including TRBV6-2 and TRBV6-3, could not be distinguished by the 87-base-pair reads and were therefore excluded. The authors suggested that the approach could potentially be generalized to other disease states and immunological phenotypes. Broadly in line with IMGT annotations, most TCR beta V segments showed up in productive rearrangements about 87% or about 30% of the time in an earlier analysis of approximately 640 of the donors. Several of the top co-occurrence clusters appeared to be linked to parvovirus B19, influenza, CMV and Epstein-Barr virus, according to a later analysis. Most TCR sequences were observed very rarely across donors, whereas some public TCRs were present in many individuals. Correlated functional status among segregating V segments might be attributable to linkage disequilibrium, but an unknown experimental factor could not be ruled out. Presence/absence analyses assumed roughly uniform sequencing depth across donors, an assumption that may not hold. According to a later genetic analysis, donors in an Asian-associated ancestry cluster had fewer N-insertions in productive TCRs than the approximately 710-donor mean. Most CMV-associated TCR beta chains appeared to be HLA-restricted in a later analysis, and the HLA associations seemed to be driven largely by CMV exposure. In vitro tests confirmed that three of the cytomegalovirus-associated TCR beta chains recognize cytomegalovirus antigens. The classifier was reported to diagnose cytomegalovirus status with high specificity and sensitivity in both the original cohort and the validation cohort. Compared with equally common non-associated chains, HLA-associated TCR beta chains in a later analysis were more clonally expanded and had lower generation probabilities. Assigning TCR associations to individual alleles was difficult when HLA alleles, especially DR and DQ, strongly co-occurred. The study gave a list of 150 to 200 TCR beta chains associated with cytomegalovirus. The cohort was sequenced for TCR beta chains only, and without alpha or paired-chain data the features that could be detected were limited. Because some donors lacked HLA typing at each locus, the association tests relied only on the typed subset. A further reported finding was that TCR beta sequences accurately predicted the HLA-A and HLA-B alleles for most subjects in the first cohort.

The cohort comprised hundreds of healthy bone marrow donors. At the time of sampling, every cohort member was nominally healthy, though immune exposures that went unrecorded were likely present. CMV serostatus was recorded as positive for 250 to 300 and negative for about 50% of the roughly 670 cohort members, whereas no CMV serostatus was recorded for the donor in question. A peripheral blood sample was collected from each donor, and TCR beta sequencing was performed on peripheral blood mononuclear cells. The Qiagen DNeasy Blood Extraction Kit was used to extract genomic DNA from the blood cell samples. The library relied on the immunoSEQ multiplex PCR assay. For the multiplex PCR, a mixture combining 60 forward primers for TCR Vbeta segments and 13 reverse primers for TCR Jbeta segments was used. The CDR3 region of rearranged TCR beta genes was amplified from genomic DNA by a multiplex PCR assay. The amplified TCR beta libraries were sequenced on the Illumina HiSeq System as 87-base-pair reads. The published analysis was carried out like this. In a later analysis, some 80 million unique TCR beta chains were counted across the roughly 610 repertoires, and about 9.9 million of these chains were shared by at least two donors. Raw reads were error-corrected and collapsed into unique sequences with a nearest-neighbor algorithm that merged closely related sequences to remove PCR and sequencing errors. CDR3 sequences were aligned to IMGT reference sequences to assign V, D and J gene segments. For a sequence to be retained, at least a six-nucleotide match to both a V gene segment and a J gene segment was required. Rearrangements were classified as productive when the CDR3 lacked stop codons and remained in frame with V and J, and all other rearrangements were classified as non-productive. CDR3 was defined by IMGT convention, running from the second conserved V-encoded cysteine to the conserved J-encoded phenylalanine. The earlier analysis of approximately 500 of the donors excluded sequences that lacked an unambiguous match to a single V gene segment. In an earlier analysis of around 600 of the donors, V segments were called functional above 56.7% productive rearrangements and were called segregating when the between-donor standard deviation exceeded 5%. A statistical classification framework was built for diagnosing cytomegalovirus status from the catalog of TCR beta chain sequences. In a later analysis, TCR nucleotide sequences were compared against IMGT/GENE-DB human TR gene sequences so that V and J genes could be assigned. The TCRdist pipeline was used in a later analysis to assign CDR3 sequences and most-parsimonious VDJ recombination scenarios. In a later analysis, each TCR beta chain was defined by its CDR3 amino acid sequence together with its V-gene family, and reads lacking a unique V-gene family were excluded. A later analysis removed over 500 highly shared, low-generation-probability nucleotide sequences to deal with suspected cross-contamination and a sequencing artifact. A later analysis calculated a clonal expansion index for each public chain from normalized within-repertoire ranks of inferred template counts. A later analysis computed generation probabilities with a VDJ recombination model fitted to out-of-frame rearrangements, and checked the results against IGoR. In a later analysis, TCR-TCR, TCR-HLA and TCR-CMV co-occurrence was scored with hypergeometric tests, and a repertoire-size bias correction was applied to TCR pairs. A later analysis estimated false discovery rates by permuting HLA or CMV assignments 20 times. In a later analysis, co-occurring TCRs were grouped using DBSCAN, and TCRdist sequence similarity was added for clustering within HLA-allele-positive subsets. For co-occurrence clustering, repertoires with fewer than 30,000 or more than 120,000 public chains were excluded, along with roughly five repertoires with anomalous nucleotide sharing. TCRdb re-hosts the immuneACCESS table, in-frame sequences only. Its copies lack some clones; in the studies checked, an unresolved V gene accounts for under half of them, and the cause for the rest is not known. Clonal size and the V and J genes are those of that table, whereas D and trimming came from the DNA. This sample comprises some 70,000 clones, approximately 75% of them detected only once. 5% to 8.5% of the sample goes to the ten largest clones.

The rearrangement joined TRBV10-3 to TRBJ1-2, with TRBD1 as a weak D call on 6 bases. Sequenced material: PBMCs. The TCR originated in a human donor in good health. Read as DNA, the sequence is TGTGCCATCAGTGCGCGACAGGAGGGCTACACCTTC. Its coded protein is CAISARQEGYTF.